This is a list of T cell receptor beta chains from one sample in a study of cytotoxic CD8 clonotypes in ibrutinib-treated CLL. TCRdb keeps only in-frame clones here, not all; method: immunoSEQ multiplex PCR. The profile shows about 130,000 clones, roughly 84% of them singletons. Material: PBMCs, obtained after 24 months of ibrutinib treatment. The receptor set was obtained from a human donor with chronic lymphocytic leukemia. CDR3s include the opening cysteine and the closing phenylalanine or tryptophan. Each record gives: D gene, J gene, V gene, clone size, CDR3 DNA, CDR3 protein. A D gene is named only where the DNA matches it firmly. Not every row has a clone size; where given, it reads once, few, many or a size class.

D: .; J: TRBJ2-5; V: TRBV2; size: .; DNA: TGTGCCAGCAGTGAAGCGCCTAGGGGGCAAGAGACCCAGTACTTC; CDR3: CASSEAPRGQETQYF
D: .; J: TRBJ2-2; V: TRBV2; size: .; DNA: TGTGCCAGCGGATTAAGACGGGTGGCCTACACCGGGGAGCTGTTTTTT; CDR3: CASGLRRVAYTGELFF
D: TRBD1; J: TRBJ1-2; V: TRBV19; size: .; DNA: TGTGCCAGTAGAACACGACAGGGACCGCGCTATGGCTACACCTTC; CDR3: CASRTRQGPRYGYTF
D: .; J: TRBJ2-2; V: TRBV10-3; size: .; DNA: TGTGCCATCAGCCCCTCGGGGTTCAACACCGGGGAGCTGTTTTTT; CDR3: CAISPSGFNTGELFF
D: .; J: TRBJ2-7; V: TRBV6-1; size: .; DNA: TGTGCCAGCAGTCCCTACTACGAGCAGTACTTC; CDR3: CASSPYYEQYF
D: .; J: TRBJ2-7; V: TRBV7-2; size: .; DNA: TGTGCCAGCAGCTTAGACGGCCGGGGGTGGTCTAAGCAGTACTTC; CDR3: CASSLDGRGWSKQYF
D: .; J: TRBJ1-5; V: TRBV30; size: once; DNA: TGTGCCTGGAGGGTCAATAGCAATCAGCCCCAGCATTTT; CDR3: CAWRVNSNQPQHF
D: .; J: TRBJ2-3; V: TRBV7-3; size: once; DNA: TGTGCCACCTCGATAGGGGATACGCAGTATTTT; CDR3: CATSIGDTQYF
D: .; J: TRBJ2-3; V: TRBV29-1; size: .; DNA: TGCAGCGTCATTATCTGGGGGACAGATACGCAGTATTTT; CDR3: CSVIIWGTDTQYF
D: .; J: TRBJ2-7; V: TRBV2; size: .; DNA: TGTGCCAGCAGTATTGGACAGACGTACGAGCAGTACTTC; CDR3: CASSIGQTYEQYF
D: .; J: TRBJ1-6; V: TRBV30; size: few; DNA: TGTGCCTGGAGTGTGGGGGCCAATTCACCCCTCCACTTT; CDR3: CAWSVGANSPLHF
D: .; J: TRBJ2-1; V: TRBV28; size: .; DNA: TGTGCCAGCAGTTTAGAGGCAGGGGCTATCAATGAGCAGTTCTTC; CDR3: CASSLEAGAINEQFF
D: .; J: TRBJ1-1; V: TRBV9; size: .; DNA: TGTGCCAGCAGCGTAGGTTTGGGAGGGGGTGACACTGAAGCTTTCTTT; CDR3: CASSVGLGGGDTEAFF
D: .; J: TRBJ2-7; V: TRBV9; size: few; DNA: TGTGCCAGCAGCGTAGGAACAACTCCCGAGCAGTACTTC; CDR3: CASSVGTTPEQYF